Sequencing of this T cell receptor beta chain was carried out in a study of memory CD4+ T cells and cytomegalovirus serostatus. About the research overall: Of the healthy Belgian adults, 9 were CMV seropositive and approximately 24 seronegative. Study-level results: Suggested: most of the CMV-linked TCR signature lies in CD4+ memory cells.

On this clone: Its target is not known.

The sort gate was single viable CD3+CD4+CD8-CD45RO+ cells for memory CD4+ T cells. Donors' CMV status reflects serum IgG against pp150, pp28, p38, p52. Total CD4+ T cells were enriched by CD4 positive selection. Trimming removed 6 bases at V and 7 bases at J, with 24 bases between. This CDR3 is 16 amino acids long. CDR1 is MNHEY, CDR2 SMNVEV, per germline (reference sequence). The repertoire was sequenced with immunoSEQ multiplex PCR; TCRdb's copy has only in-frame clones and lacks some. The top ten clones hold about 4.7% of a sample with around 62,000 clones, 76% of them seen once. The sequence was collected from an adult in good health and CMV-seropositive. This sequence joins TRBV27 and TRBJ2-5, with TRBD1 as a possible D gene (6 bases). Sequencing input: memory CD4+ T cells from blood. CDR3: CASSTIGQTPLGTQYF. As DNA, the CDR3 is TGTGCCAGCAGCACAATAGGACAGACCCCTTTAGGGACCCAGTACTTC.